The 13 T cell receptor beta chains below were found in one sample sequenced in a study of graft-versus-host responses after intestinal transplantation. Investigators plated approximately 200,000 CFSE-labeled responder cells together with approximately 200,000 irradiated stimulator cells labeled with violet dye. Generated by immunoSEQ multiplex PCR, the TCRdb table keeps only in-frame clones and is missing some. The data show about 21,000 clones, 30% to 40% seen once. The sample here was alloreactive CD8+ T cells from a mixed lymphocyte reaction culture, taken before intestinal transplant. As for subset: CFSE-low proliferating T cells sorted from roughly six-day pre-transplant mixed lymphocyte reaction (GvH or HvG direction). Receptors were obtained from a human patient who received an intestinal transplant.

The chain is built from TRBV6-6 and TRBJ1-5; D is unresolved. The germline V gene has CDR1 MNHNY and CDR2 SVGAGI (reference sequence). CDR3 length: 14 amino acids. Trimming shortened V by 0 bases and J by 8 bases, and 11 bases separated the two germline ends. The CDR3 loop reads CASSYSRGSEPQHF. The CDR3 DNA reads as TGTGCCAGCAGTTACTCTAGAGGGTCGGAGCCCCAGCATTTT.

The V and J genes are TRBV28 and TRBJ2-4, with 10 bases that match TRBD1. Trimming at V came to 4 bases and at J to 10 bases, leaving 7 bases not matched to a gene. CDR1 MDHEN and CDR2 SYDVKM come from the germline V gene. CDR3 length equals 14 residues. The CDR3 DNA reads TGTGCCAGCAGTTATCGATGGACAGGGGGGATTCAGTACTTC. This sequence encodes CASSYRWTGGIQYF.

This clone was counted a few times. V gene TRBV7-6 combines with J gene TRBJ1-5; 8 nucleotides align to TRBD1. V gave up 5 bases and J gave up 6 bases; unmatched junction bases: 6. CDR3 length: 14 amino acids. CDR1 and CDR2 (germline): SGHVS, FNYEAQ. The CDR3 spells CASSRDDRGQPQHF. Here the CDR3 DNA reads TGTGCCAGCAGCCGCGACGACAGGGGTCAGCCCCAGCATTTT.

The genes are TRBV27 and TRBJ2-1; no reliable D call. Germline V gives CDR1 MNHEY, CDR2 SMNVEV (reference sequence). The CDR3 sequence is 14 residues long. The ends were cut back, 0 bases at V and 0 bases at J, with 3 bases in the middle. The CDR3 spells CASSLSGSYNEQFF. CDR3 DNA: TGTGCCAGCAGTTTATCTGGCTCCTACAATGAGCAGTTCTTC.

This rearrangement joins TRBV7-3 to TRBJ2-1, with D tentatively TRBD1 (6 bases). V lost 2 bases, J lost 6 bases, and 11 bases lay in between. Germline V gene sequence: CDR1 SGHTA, CDR2 FQGTGA. This CDR3 is built from 14 residues. The CDR3 loop reads CASSLQGPGNEQFF. Here the CDR3 DNA reads TGTGCCAGCAGCTTACAGGGGCCGGGCAATGAGCAGTTCTTC.

This chain uses TRBV29-1 with TRBJ1-2; D perhaps matches TRBD1 (6 bases). Trimming removed 7 bases at V and 4 bases at J, with 13 bases between. The germline CDR1 and CDR2 sequences are SQVTM and ANQGSEA. This CDR3 comprises 12 residues. The CDR3 is CSGTGNGYGYTF. The CDR3 DNA reads as TGCAGCGGAACAGGGAACGGCTATGGCTACACCTTC.

The chain carries TRBV7-6 and TRBJ2-3; TRBD2 matches 12 bases. Germline V CDR1 and CDR2: SGHVS, FNYEAQ. The CDR3 covers 16 residues. The V segment lost 2 bases and the J segment 2 bases; nucleotides outside the gene matches: 2. CDR3 nucleotides: TGTGCCAGCAGCTTAAGACTAGCGGGGGCCACAGATACGCAGTATTTT. It is translated as CASSLRLAGATDTQYF.

This clone occurred a few times. This chain joins TRBV6-5 and TRBJ2-2; the D call may be TRBD1 or TRBD2 (5 bases each). V lost 2 bases and J lost 5, with 9 bases in between. This CDR3 has 14 amino acids. The germline V gene encodes CDR1 MNHEY and CDR2 SVGAGI. CDR3 bases: TGTGCCAGCAGTTACAGTGGGGGAACCGGGGAGCTGTTTTTT. Protein sequence: CASSYSGGTGELFF.

This chain joins TRBV7-9 and TRBJ2-2; D perhaps matches TRBD1 (6 bases). In germline, CDR1 is SEHNR, CDR2 FQNEAQ (reference sequence). The CDR3 is 16 residues long. The ends were cut back, 4 bases at V and 2 bases at J, with 14 bases in the middle. The DNA of the CDR3 is TGTGCCAGCAGCTCAAACCCGACAGGAAACACCGGGGAGCTGTTTTTT. The encoded protein is CASSSNPTGNTGELFF.

The chain recombines TRBV19 with TRBJ2-3; D not resolved. V lost 3 bases and J 2 bases, leaving 6 bases between the germline ends. CDR3 length: 13 amino acids. Germline CDR1 LNHDA, CDR2 SQIVND (reference sequence). In nucleotides, the CDR3 is TGTGCCAGTAGTATCGGCCTCACAGATACGCAGTATTTT. Its protein product is CASSIGLTDTQYF.

This clone was picked up a small number of times. The chain recombines TRBV7-9 with TRBJ1-1, with 9 bases identical to TRBD1. Germline CDR1 and CDR2: SEHNR and FQNEAQ (reference sequence). This CDR3 has 16 amino acids. Germline trimming cut 7 bases from V and 3 bases from J; bases unmatched to any gene: 12. CDR3 region: CASTSPGTGLDTEAFF. The CDR3 nucleotides are TGTGCCAGCACCAGTCCCGGGACAGGGTTGGACACTGAAGCTTTCTTT.

This chain connects TRBV11-2 to TRBJ1-5; 8 positions agree with TRBD1. Trimming took 6 bases from V and 4 from J; bases not matched to a gene: 5. Per the germline V gene, CDR1 is SGHAT and CDR2 is FQNNGV. The CDR3 contains 14 residues. The CDR3 DNA is TGTGCCAGCAGACCGGACAGGGATAATCAGCCCCAGCATTTT. Translating gives CASRPDRDNQPQHF.

This clone was picked up a small number of times. The J gene is TRBJ2-1, the V gene TRBV5-6; D might be TRBD1 (6 bases). This CDR3 contains 16 residues. The germline CDR1 and CDR2 sequences are SGHDT and YYEEEE. V dropped 7 bases and J dropped 4 bases, with 21 bases sitting between them. For the CDR3, the DNA is TGTGCCAGCCACCGGGTGGCGCAGGGGATATACAATGAGCAGTTCTTC. It yields the protein CASHRVAQGIYNEQFF.